The 5 T cell receptor beta chains listed next were all sequenced from one sample in a study of shared clonotypes between healthy human individuals. The table came from immunoSEQ multiplex PCR; TCRdb's copy has only in-frame clones and leaves some out. This sample has more than 600,000 clones, with around 90% found just once. Naive CD8 cells, CD45RO-negative and positively selected for CCR7, excluded terminally differentiated effector memory CD45RA+ cells. Sequencing was performed on naive CD8+ T cells sorted from blood. The receptors were gathered from a young man in good health.

The genes are TRBV9 and TRBJ2-1; D perhaps matches TRBD2 (6 bases). V was cut by 3 bases and J by 0 bases, with 13 bases left in between. The CDR3 covers 16 residues. The germline CDR1 and CDR2 sequences are SGDLS and YYNGEE. The CDR3 here is CASSGRDRLSYNEQFF. In DNA, the CDR3 is TGTGCCAGCAGCGGGAGGGACCGCCTCTCCTACAATGAGCAGTTCTTC.

This clone was found once. The CDR3 reads CASSLRDRIYEQYF. CDR3 DNA sequence: TGTGCCAGCAGCCTCCGGGACCGCATCTACGAGCAGTACTTC. The chain has TRBV6-6 and TRBJ2-7; D possibly matches TRBD1 or TRBD2 (5 bases each). The CDR3 runs to 14 residues. V dropped 6 bases and J dropped 3 bases, with 15 bases sitting between them. Germline V gene data show CDR1 as MNHNY and CDR2 as SVGAGI (reference sequence).

The J gene is TRBJ2-7, the V gene TRBV7-6, with a possible D match to TRBD1 (6 bases). CDR3 length: 16 residues. The germline V and J ends were trimmed by 0 bases and 0 bases, with 12 bases remaining between them. Germline lookup yields CDR1 SGHVS and CDR2 FNYEAQ. The CDR3 nucleotides read TGTGCCAGCAGCTTAGCATCGGACAGTTACTCCTACGAGCAGTACTTC. This codes for CASSLASDSYSYEQYF. The full variable domain, rest sourced from reference TRBV7-6 and TRBJ2-7, is GAGVSQSPRYKVTKRGQDVALRCDPISGHVSLYWYRQALGQGPEFLTYFNYEAQQDKSGLPNDRFSAERPEGSISTLTIQRTEQRDSAMYRCASSLASDSYSYEQYFGPGTRLTVT.

For this clone: In the same sample, other DNA sequences code for this CDR3. The chain combines TRBV19 with TRBJ2-7; TRBD1 or TRBD2 may be the D gene (5 bases each). Germline CDR1 reads LNHDA; CDR2 reads SQIVND (reference sequence). V lost 5 bases to trimming and J lost 7 bases, with 12 bases between them. The CDR3 has 12 amino acids. The CDR3 loop reads CASSPTGAEQYF. The DNA of the CDR3 is TGTGCCAGTAGTCCGACCGGGGCGGAGCAGTACTTC.

The chain is built from TRBV6-1 and TRBJ2-4; D possibly corresponds to TRBD2 (5 bases). Germline V lookup: CDR1 MNHNS, CDR2 SASEGT. V shed 2 bases and J shed 7 bases, with 9 bases lying between them. The CDR3 is 13 amino acids. The CDR3 region has the DNA TGTGCCAGCAGTGAATTTACGGGGAACATTCAGTACTTC. As protein: CASSEFTGNIQYF.